This T cell receptor beta chain appears in the sequencing data of a study of T cell responses to AZD1222 COVID-19 vaccine. The data were produced by immunoSEQ multiplex PCR, yet TCRdb's version contains in-frame clones alone and is incomplete. Of more than 120,000 clones in the sample, roughly 90% were seen once. Findings of the study overall: Just 5 to 7 AZD1222 recipients were seropositive at baseline. Spike-specific TCR repertoires showed rising breadth and depth after two AZD1222 doses.

The CDR3 totals 18 residues. Looked up from germline, CDR1 is MDHEN and CDR2 is SYDVKM. V gave up 3 bases and J gave up 0 bases, with 15 bases separating them. A remark on this clone: The antigen remains unidentified.

Pooled together were second doses at about 4 or about 12 weeks. V is TRBV28 and J is TRBJ1-6, with D perhaps TRBD1 (5 bases). Sequences were derived from peripheral blood, sampled 28 days after the second AZD1222 dose. The source of this sequence is an adult who received the AZD1222 COVID-19 vaccine. The chain's CDR3 is CASSFLRDGLSYNSPLHF. CDR3 DNA: TGTGCCAGCAGTTTCCTTCGGGACGGGCTCTCCTATAATTCACCCCTCCACTTT.